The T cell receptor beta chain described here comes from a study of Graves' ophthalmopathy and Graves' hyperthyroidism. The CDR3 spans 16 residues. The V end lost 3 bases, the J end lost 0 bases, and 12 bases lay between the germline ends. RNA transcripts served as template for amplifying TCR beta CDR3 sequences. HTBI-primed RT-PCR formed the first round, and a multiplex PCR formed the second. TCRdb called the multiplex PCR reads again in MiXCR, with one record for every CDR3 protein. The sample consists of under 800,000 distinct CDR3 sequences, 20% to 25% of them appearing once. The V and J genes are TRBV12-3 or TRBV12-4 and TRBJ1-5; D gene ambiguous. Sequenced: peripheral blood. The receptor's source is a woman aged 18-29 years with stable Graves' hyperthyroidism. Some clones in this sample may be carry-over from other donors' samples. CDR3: CASSLRYTFSNQPQHF. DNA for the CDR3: TGTGCCAGCAGTTTGAGATATACTTTTAGCAATCAGCCCCAGCATTTT.